Listed here are 24 T cell receptor beta chains from one sample, sequenced in a study of T cell responses to AZD1222 COVID-19 vaccine. Assay used: immunoSEQ multiplex PCR; TCRdb lists only in-frame clones, some missing. Of 85,000 to 90,000 clones in the sample, approximately 86% were seen once. Material: peripheral blood, obtained on day 0 of AZD1222 vaccination. Receptor source: an adult in good health.

V usage is TRBV5-4 and J usage is TRBJ2-2; D is unresolved. Trimming pared 0 bases from V and 3 bases from J, leaving 9 bases between. CDR1 is SGHNT, CDR2 YYREEE, per germline (reference sequence). CDR3 length: 15 amino acids. CDR3: CASSLGARDTGELFF. The CDR3 nucleotides read TGTGCCAGCAGCTTGGGGGCAAGGGACACCGGGGAGCTGTTTTTT.

The rearrangement links TRBV2 to TRBJ2-1; D is undetermined. V dropped 7 bases and J dropped 9 bases, with 10 bases sitting between them. CDR3 length equals 11 residues. Germline assignment: CDR1 SNHLY and CDR2 FYNNEI. CDR3 sequence reads: CASKFYGEQFF. CDR3 coding DNA: TGTGCCAGCAAATTTTATGGTGAGCAGTTCTTC.

This clone was recorded only once. V is TRBV19 and J is TRBJ1-2; possibly TRBD1 for D (5 bases). Germline V gene lookup returns CDR1 LNHDA and CDR2 SQIVND (reference sequence). CDR3 length equals 14 residues. V lost 5 bases to trimming and J lost 5 bases, with 15 bases between them. CDR3 amino acids: CASSRQSPRYGYTF. In DNA form, the CDR3 reads TGTGCCAGTAGTCGACAGTCCCCGCGGTATGGCTACACCTTC. Supplemented by reference TRBV19 and TRBJ1-2, the full variable domain reads DGGITQSPKYLFRKEGQNVTLSCEQNLNHDAMYWYRQDPGQGLRLIYYSQIVNDFQKGDIAEGYSVSREKKESFPLTVTSAQKNPTAFYLCASSRQSPRYGYTFGSGTRLTVV.

The V and J genes are TRBV6-5 and TRBJ1-4, with a weak D call TRBD1 (5 bases). CDR1 is MNHEY, CDR2 SVGAGI, per germline. V was trimmed by 10 bases and J by 1 base, leaving 16 bases between them. This CDR3 region has 15 residues. The CDR3 DNA reads TGTGCCACGGAAGGGGACGGCCTAACTAATGAAAAACTGTTTTTT. Its protein product is CATEGDGLTNEKLFF.

This chain connects TRBV27 to TRBJ2-7; no clear D. Germline V gene data show CDR1 as MNHEY and CDR2 as SMNVEV (reference sequence). V lost 5 bases and J lost 2, with 19 bases in between. The CDR3 sequence is 16 residues long. The CDR3 region is CASSPRPPQEPYEQYF. Written as DNA, the CDR3 is TGTGCCAGCAGTCCCAGACCCCCCCAGGAACCCTACGAGCAGTACTTC.

The chain carries TRBV28 and TRBJ2-1; D may be TRBD2 (6 bases). Trimming took off 5 bases at V and 7 bases at J, with 18 bases between the two ends. The CDR3 sequence is 15 residues long. The germline V gene has CDR1 MDHEN and CDR2 SYDVKM. DNA for the CDR3: TGTGCCAGCAGTACACGAGACGGGAGAGGAAATGAGCAGTTCTTC. Translation: CASSTRDGRGNEQFF. The full variable domain, with the rest looked up from reference TRBV28 and TRBJ2-1, is DVKVTQSSRYLVKRTGEKVFLECVQDMDHENMFWYRQDPGLGLRLIYFSYDVKMKEKGDIPEGYSVSREKKERFSLILESASTNQTSMYLCASSTRDGRGNEQFFGPGTRLTVL.

The chain combines TRBV10-3 with TRBJ2-1; 7 bases fit TRBD2. The germline V gene encodes CDR1 ENHRY and CDR2 SYGVKD. The CDR3 consists of 16 residues. V lost 10 bases, J lost 2 bases, and 14 bases stayed unmatched. The CDR3 is CATLSTAGATYNEQFF. CDR3 nucleotide sequence: TGTGCCACCCTATCGACGGCGGGAGCTACCTACAATGAGCAGTTCTTC.

This chain uses TRBV6-5 with TRBJ1-1, with 7 bases that match TRBD1. This CDR3 comprises 13 residues. V shed 0 bases and J 5 bases; nucleotides not matched to a gene: 0. Germline-derived CDR1 and CDR2 are MNHEY and SVGAGI. The CDR3 DNA is TGTGCCAGCAGTTACTCGACAGGGACTGAAGCTTTCTTT. Its translation: CASSYSTGTEAFF.

CDR3 amino acids: CASSGGQNQPQHF. In DNA, the CDR3 is TGCGCCAGCTCGGGGGGACAAAATCAGCCCCAGCATTTT. The rearrangement joins TRBV5-1 to TRBJ1-5; D may be TRBD1 (6 bases). CDR1 and CDR2 (germline): SGHRS, YFSETQ. Trimming took 7 bases from V and 4 from J, leaving 12 bases between them. The CDR3 consists of 13 residues.

The chain recombines TRBV9 with TRBJ2-7; either TRBD1 or TRBD2 may supply D (5 bases each). V dropped 2 bases and J dropped 0 bases, with 12 bases sitting between them. The CDR3 consists of 15 residues. Germline lookup yields CDR1 SGDLS and CDR2 YYNGEE. CDR3 protein: CASSVGPPSSYEQYF. The CDR3 DNA is TGTGCCAGCAGCGTGGGACCGCCGAGCTCCTACGAGCAGTACTTC.

The chain recombines TRBV5-8 with TRBJ2-2; 9 bases fit TRBD2. Trimming at V came to 4 bases and at J to 6 bases, leaving 13 bases not matched to a gene. CDR1 is SGHTS and CDR2 is YDEGEE in the germline V gene. The CDR3 covers 17 residues. The CDR3 nucleotides read TGTGCCAGCAGCCGCCAATTTAGCGGGAGTTCGCCCGGGGAGCTGTTTTTT. Its translation is CASSRQFSGSSPGELFF.

The rearrangement links TRBV28 to TRBJ1-5; perhaps TRBD1 as D (5 bases). CDR3 size: 14 residues. From germline, CDR1 is MDHEN and CDR2 SYDVKM. Trimming took 3 bases from V and 3 from J, leaving 9 bases between them. This CDR3 is CASSLGGTNQPQHF. For the CDR3, the DNA is TGTGCCAGCAGTTTGGGGGGGACCAATCAGCCCCAGCATTTT.

The chain is built from TRBV7-9 and TRBJ2-7; TRBD1 matches 7 bases. The V segment lost 5 bases and the J segment 5 bases; nucleotides outside the gene matches: 3. This CDR3 contains 12 residues. Germline loops: CDR1 SEHNR, CDR2 FQNEAQ (reference sequence). CDR3 in amino acids: CASSPQGDEQYF. DNA for the CDR3: TGTGCCAGCAGCCCGCAGGGGGACGAGCAGTACTTC.

The rearrangement links TRBV19 to TRBJ2-1; D remains ambiguous. Per germline, CDR1 LNHDA and CDR2 SQIVND (reference sequence). Trimming removed 7 bases at V and 6 bases at J, with 16 bases between. The CDR3 is 14 amino acids. Here the CDR3 reads CASNGPLLGNEQFF. CDR3 DNA sequence: TGTGCCAGTAACGGACCCCTGTTAGGCAATGAGCAGTTCTTC.

The chain links TRBV11-3 to TRBJ2-1; TRBD1 aligns across 8 bases. This CDR3 has 15 amino acids. J was trimmed by 6 bases and V by 1 base; bases with no gene match: 5. Germline assignment: CDR1 SGHNT and CDR2 YENEEA. CDR3: CASSLGQGAGNEQFF. In nucleotides, the CDR3 is TGTGCCAGCAGCTTAGGTCAGGGGGCCGGCAATGAGCAGTTCTTC.

The genes are TRBV28 and TRBJ1-1; D perhaps matches TRBD1 (5 bases). This CDR3 region has 18 residues. CDR1 MDHEN and CDR2 SYDVKM come from the germline V gene. Between the trimmed V and J ends, which lost 2 bases and 1 base, there was a span of 20 bases. In nucleotides, the CDR3 is TGTGCCAGCAGTTTAGCTCCAGGTATTGGGGCCGGGAACACTGAAGCTTTCTTT. Residues: CASSLAPGIGAGNTEAFF. The complete variable domain, with remaining parts taken from reference TRBV28 and TRBJ1-1, reads DVKVTQSSRYLVKRTGEKVFLECVQDMDHENMFWYRQDPGLGLRLIYFSYDVKMKEKGDIPEGYSVSREKKERFSLILESASTNQTSMYLCASSLAPGIGAGNTEAFFGQGTRLTVV.

The chain uses TRBV5-1 and TRBJ2-2; a weak D match, TRBD1 (6 bases). CDR3 length equals 15 residues. Germline V gene data show CDR1 as SGHRS and CDR2 as YFSETQ. Trimming removed 4 bases at V and 7 bases at J, with 17 bases between. As DNA, the CDR3 is TGCGCCAGCAGCAAACAGGGAACCGGATACGGGGAGCTGTTTTTT. It is translated as CASSKQGTGYGELFF.

This clone was recorded a few times. The rearrangement links TRBV15 to TRBJ2-6, with a tentative D call TRBD2 (5 bases). Germline values: CDR1 LNHNV, CDR2 YYDKDF (reference sequence). The V gene lost 3 bases and the J gene lost 4 bases, with 10 bases spanning the gap. The CDR3 totals 15 residues. CDR3 in DNA: TGTGCCACCAGCAGGAGGGATCCCGGGGCCAACGTCCTGACTTTC. It translates to CATSRRDPGANVLTF.

This chain links TRBV27 with TRBJ1-1; D unresolved. In germline, CDR1 is MNHEY, CDR2 SMNVEV (reference sequence). The CDR3 contains 13 residues. With 10 bases removed from V and 0 bases from J, the gap between germline ends came to 12 bases. The CDR3 DNA is TGTGCCACCAGCATCGGCATGAACACTGAAGCTTTCTTT. Amino acid sequence: CATSIGMNTEAFF.

V usage is TRBV11-3 and J usage is TRBJ1-1; D is uncertain. CDR3 length: 15 amino acids. The ends were cut back, 6 bases at V and 5 bases at J, with 19 bases in the middle. Germline CDR1 and CDR2: SGHNT and YENEEA. DNA of the CDR3: TGTGCCAGCAGTCGCCCCCCGACTTTCGGGACTGAAGCTTTCTTT. Its translation: CASSRPPTFGTEAFF.

This chain connects TRBV5-8 to TRBJ2-5; TRBD1 matches at 9 bases. J lost 7 bases, V lost 4 bases, and 8 bases had no gene match. The CDR3 is made up of 14 amino acids. The germline V gene has CDR1 SGHTS and CDR2 YDEGEE. The CDR3 is CASSPGTGPRTQYF. Here the CDR3 DNA reads TGTGCCAGCAGCCCCGGGACAGGGCCGCGGACCCAGTACTTC.

The rearrangement joins TRBV18 to TRBJ1-5; D call uncertain. Deletions cut 1 base from V and 0 bases from J, with 10 bases between. There are 16 residues in the CDR3. CDR1 KGHSH and CDR2 LQKENI come from the germline V gene. The CDR3 spells CASSPRPPSSNQPQHF. The CDR3 DNA sequence: TGTGCCAGCTCACCACGCCCCCCCAGTAGCAATCAGCCCCAGCATTTT.

The CDR3 bases are TGCAGTGCTAGTGGGGCAGCTAACTATGGCTACACCTTC. Translating it yields CSASGAANYGYTF. This chain joins TRBV20-1 and TRBJ1-2; D might be TRBD1 (5 bases). V was trimmed by 3 bases and J by 0 bases, leaving 8 bases between them. CDR1 and CDR2 from the germline V gene are DFQATT and SNEGSKA (reference sequence). This CDR3 has 13 amino acids.

A single count supports this clone. CDR3 sequence reads: CASSLLGGADEQYF. The DNA for the CDR3 is TGTGCCAGCAGCTTATTGGGGGGCGCAGACGAGCAGTACTTC. The genes are TRBV7-8 and TRBJ2-7; D may correspond to TRBD1 or TRBD2 (6 bases each). The V gene lost 2 bases and the J gene lost 5 bases, with 13 bases spanning the gap. The CDR3 has 14 residues. The V gene's germline CDR1 is SGHVS and CDR2 FQNEAQ.